This T cell receptor beta chain was profiled in a study of CD8 T cells in ankylosing spondylitis. Broader study findings: Disease-linked clones reportedly showed significant enrichment in matched ankylosing spondylitis synovial fluid. Existing reports had already noted some motif variants in reactive arthritis synovial fluid and blood. Clones linked to disease, bearing a CD8+ phenotype, were relatively rare in peripheral blood.

As the method for making TCR beta libraries, quantitative 5'-RACE with molecular barcodes was used. In TCRdb, the 5' RACE reads were re-called with MiXCR into one record per CDR3 protein. The data contain about 250,000 distinct CDR3 sequences, more than 25% of them seen just once; the ten biggest clones take up approximately 4.4%. CDR1 and CDR2 from the germline V gene are SGHRS and YFSETQ. The CDR3 length is 15 residues. V lost 4 bases and J lost 1, with 15 bases in between. This clonotype was detected a few times. Its antigen remains unidentified. This TCR was recovered from a male donor with ankylosing spondylitis or in good health (not recorded which). Sample: blood, either unsorted or a sorted T cell fraction (not recorded which). V is TRBV5-1 and J is TRBJ2-7; the D gene could be TRBD1 or TRBD2 (5 bases each). The CDR3, as DNA: TGCGCCAGCAGCACTAGACCCCAGGGATCCTACGAGCAGTACTTC. It specifies CASSTRPQGSYEQYF.